This is a list of T cell receptor beta chains from one sample in a study of PD-1 blockade in classical Hodgkin lymphoma. The data were produced by immunoSEQ multiplex PCR, yet TCRdb's version contains in-frame clones alone and is incomplete. The sample includes 20,000 to 25,000 clones, 80% of them seen just once. The material sequenced was peripheral blood mononuclear cells (PBMCs), taken before the second cycle of nivolumab. These receptors were obtained from a human donor with classical Hodgkin lymphoma. Each CDR3 is given with its conserved first and last residue. A D gene is named only where the DNA matches it firmly.

>TRBD2|TRBV18|TRBJ2-7
TGTGCCAGCTCACCCCGGGAGGTAGCGGGAGGGCCCTACGAGCAGTACTTC
CASSPREVAGGPYEQYF
>-|TRBV10-3|TRBJ1-2
TGTGCCATCAGTGAGTCTGACTGGAACTATGGCTACACCTTC
CAISESDWNYGYTF
>TRBD2|TRBV19|TRBJ2-1
TGTGCCAGTAGTATACGTCGGCTAGCGGGTGACAATGAGCAGTTCTTC
CASSIRRLAGDNEQFF
>TRBD2|TRBV10-3|TRBJ2-3
TGTGCCATCAGGACTAGCGGGACTAGCACAGATACGCAGTATTTT
CAIRTSGTSTDTQYF
>-|TRBV10-3|TRBJ1-2
TGTGCCAGCGGGAGTCCTAACTATGGCTACACCTTC
CASGSPNYGYTF
>-|TRBV7-6|TRBJ2-3
TGTGCCACACGACAGGTTAGCACAGATACGCAGTATTTT
CATRQVSTDTQYF
>-|TRBV19|TRBJ1-1
TGTGCCAGTAGTATAGCTCGGAACACTGAAGCTTTCTTT
CASSIARNTEAFF
>TRBD1|TRBV18|TRBJ2-7
TGTGCCAGCTCATCACGGACAGGGGTGGGCGAGCAGTACTTC
CASSSRTGVGEQYF
>-|TRBV10-2|TRBJ2-7
TGCGCCAGCGGGGGGTATCTCTACGAGCAGTACTTC
CASGGYLYEQYF
>TRBD2|TRBV7-2|TRBJ2-2
TGTGCCAGCAGCCCTAGAGGACTAGCGTCGTATACCGGGGAGCTGTTTTTT
CASSPRGLASYTGELFF
>-|TRBV19|TRBJ2-3
TGTGCCAGTACGAGCGGACACACAGATACGCAGTATTTT
CASTSGHTDTQYF